Presented here are 27 T cell receptor beta chains from one specimen sequenced in a study of beta chain features in type 1 diabetes. As every portion of the isolated RNA was reverse transcribed, the sequencing read expressed TCRB transcripts. Profiled with immunoSEQ multiplex PCR; TCRdb holds only in-frame clones, not every one. Of 620,000 or so clones in the sample, roughly a sixth were seen once. What was sequenced was naive CD4+ T cells from blood. The receptor set was obtained from a man aged 18 to 29 in good health.

The chain combines TRBV28 with TRBJ2-5, with unresolved D. Germline assignment: CDR1 MDHEN and CDR2 SYDVKM. The ends were cut back, 3 bases at V and 5 bases at J, with 4 bases in the middle. The CDR3 runs to 11 residues. The CDR3 DNA sequence: TGTGCCAGCAGTTTTACTGAGACCCAGTACTTC. Its translation is CASSFTETQYF.

The chain's CDR3 is CASSKGGGTDTQYF. In DNA form, the CDR3 reads TGTGCCAGCAGCAAGGGAGGGGGGACAGATACGCAGTATTTT. V and J are TRBV7-9 and TRBJ2-3; TRBD2 might be the D (7 bases). Trimming stripped 5 bases from V and 3 bases from J, with 12 bases between. CDR1 SEHNR and CDR2 FQNEAQ come from the germline V gene (reference sequence). The CDR3 covers 14 residues. The variable domain in full, with the rest retrieved from reference TRBV7-9 and TRBJ2-3, is DTGVSQNPRHKITKRGQNVTFRCDPISEHNRLYWYRQTLGQGPEFLTYFQNEAQLEKSRLLSDRFSAERPKGSFSTLEIQRTEQGDSAMYLCASSKGGGTDTQYFGPGTRLTVL.

CDR3 sequence: CASSHGTTLTEAFF. CDR3 bases: TGTGCCAGCAGCCACGGGACGACACTCACTGAAGCTTTCTTT. The J gene is TRBJ1-1, the V gene TRBV5-6, with a possible D match to TRBD1 (5 bases). The ends were cut back, 4 bases at V and 4 bases at J, with 14 bases in the middle. This CDR3 is 14 amino acids long. Per the germline V gene, CDR1 is SGHDT and CDR2 is YYEEEE.

The V and J genes are TRBV30 and TRBJ1-4; possibly TRBD1 for D (6 bases). V dropped 5 bases and J dropped 8 bases, with 15 bases sitting between them. The CDR3 is made up of 13 amino acids. CDR1 and CDR2 (germline): GTSNPN, SVGIG (reference sequence). The CDR3 nucleotides are TGTGCCTGGTGCTCCTGGAGGGGGGAAAAACTGTTTTTT. Its protein product is CAWCSWRGEKLFF.

The chain carries TRBV9 and TRBJ2-7; TRBD1 agrees at 10 bases. J gave up 0 bases and V 4 bases, and 7 bases lay outside the gene matches. Germline V lookup: CDR1 SGDLS, CDR2 YYNGEE. This CDR3 has 16 residues. The CDR3: CASSPSRTGGSYEQYF. For the CDR3, the DNA is TGTGCCAGCAGCCCGTCTAGGACAGGGGGCTCCTACGAGCAGTACTTC. The whole variable domain, remainder taken from reference TRBV9 and TRBJ2-7, is DSGVTQTPKHLITATGQRVTLRCSPRSGDLSVYWYQQSLDQGLQFLIQYYNGEERAKGNILERFSAQQFPDLHSELNLSSLELGDSALYFCASSPSRTGGSYEQYFGPGTRLTVT.

This rearrangement joins TRBV5-1 to TRBJ1-2; the D gene is possibly TRBD1 (5 bases). The CDR3 extends over 15 amino acids. V shed 4 bases and J shed 0 bases, with 13 bases lying between them. Germline CDR1 and CDR2: SGHRS and YFSETQ. The CDR3 DNA reads as TGCGCCAGCAGCCCGTTCTGGGACGCTAACTATGGCTACACCTTC. Its translation: CASSPFWDANYGYTF.

This clone was found a few times. This chain connects TRBV25-1 to TRBJ2-2; D may be TRBD1 (6 bases). The CDR3 spans 15 residues. From germline, CDR1 is MGHDK and CDR2 SYGVNS. Trimming cost V 2 bases and J 9 bases, with 16 bases left between them. The chain's CDR3 is CASSETGTLPRELFF. DNA of the CDR3: TGTGCCAGCAGTGAAACCGGGACACTCCCCCGGGAGCTGTTTTTT.

The rearrangement uses TRBV7-9 and TRBJ1-2; D gene unclear. Germline CDR1 and CDR2: SEHNR and FQNEAQ (reference sequence). The CDR3 covers 13 residues. Trimming removed 5 bases from V and 7 bases from J, with 14 bases in between. CDR3 nucleotides: TGTGCCAGCAGCCCCACGGCCGAGGTTGGCTACACCTTC. It translates to CASSPTAEVGYTF.

This clone came up a few times. This rearrangement joins TRBV9 to TRBJ2-7; no clear D gene. The germline CDR1 and CDR2 sequences are SGDLS and YYNGEE. Trimming shortened V by 0 bases and J by 0 bases, and 13 bases separated the two germline ends. The CDR3 length is 16 residues. CDR3 in amino acids: CASSVETGFRSYEQYF. The CDR3 nucleotides are TGTGCCAGCAGCGTAGAAACCGGGTTCCGCTCCTACGAGCAGTACTTC.

This chain links TRBV27 with TRBJ1-2; 9 bases are shared with TRBD1. J gave up 7 bases and V 3 bases, and 6 bases lay outside the gene matches. Germline assignment: CDR1 MNHEY and CDR2 SMNVEV (reference sequence). The CDR3 consists of 14 residues. The CDR3 nucleotides read TGTGCCAGCAGTTTGACGGGACAGGGCTTTGGCTACACCTTC. As protein: CASSLTGQGFGYTF.

This clone has more than one count but fewer than ten. One junction end disagrees with the germline gene, perhaps due to a read error. Different DNA sequences within this sample yield the same CDR3. This chain links TRBV2 with TRBJ2-3; tentatively, D is TRBD2 (6 bases). Germline lookup yields CDR1 SNHLY and CDR2 FYNNEI. The CDR3 loop spans 12 amino acids. The CDR3 spells CASSEGGNPQYF. The DNA for the CDR3 is TGCGCCAGCAGTGAAGGCGGGAACCCGCAGTATTTT.

The rearrangement uses TRBV7-2 and TRBJ1-2; D is uncertain. Germline V lookup: CDR1 SGHTA, CDR2 FQGNSA. V was cut by 1 base and J by 6 bases, with 6 bases left in between. The CDR3 is made up of 12 amino acids. The CDR3, as DNA: TGTGCCAGCAGCTTAGGGGGTAATGGCTACACCTTC. Its protein is CASSLGGNGYTF.

The chain joins TRBV28 to TRBJ2-7; 7 nucleotides align to TRBD2. CDR3 size: 13 residues. The trim removed 6 bases at V and 2 bases at J, leaving 4 bases unmatched. Germline V CDR1 and CDR2: MDHEN, SYDVKM. The CDR3 DNA reads TGTGCCAGCAGAGCGGGACCGCCCTACGAGCAGTACTTC. Translating it yields CASRAGPPYEQYF. The full variable domain, completed using reference TRBV28 and TRBJ2-7, is DVKVTQSSRYLVKRTGEKVFLECVQDMDHENMFWYRQDPGLGLRLIYFSYDVKMKEKGDIPEGYSVSREKKERFSLILESASTNQTSMYLCASRAGPPYEQYFGPGTRLTVT.

In its sample, this clone was seen a few times. The chain carries TRBV4-2 and TRBJ1-1; 7 positions match TRBD1. In germline, CDR1 is LGHNA, CDR2 YNFKEQ. V trimming: 4 bases; J trimming: 4 bases; junction bases outside the gene matches: 9. The CDR3 contains 15 residues. CDR3 region: CASSRSQGDPTEAFF. CDR3 nucleotides: TGTGCCAGCAGCCGCTCTCAGGGGGACCCCACTGAAGCTTTCTTT.

The chain links TRBV7-2 to TRBJ2-2; D is perhaps TRBD1 or TRBD2 (5 bases each). This CDR3 spans 16 amino acids. V gave up 1 base and J gave up 4 bases, with 13 bases separating them. From germline, CDR1 is SGHTA and CDR2 FQGNSA. CDR3 sequence (DNA): TGTGCCAGCAGCTTAGATCCCAGGGCGGGCACCGGGGAGCTGTTTTTT. It codes for CASSLDPRAGTGELFF.

This clone appeared a few times. The V call is TRBV6-1, the J call TRBJ2-1; the D is unclear. Germline CDR1 MNHNS, CDR2 SASEGT. The CDR3 loop spans 15 amino acids. With 1 base removed from V and 2 bases from J, the gap between germline ends came to 9 bases. CDR3 nucleotides: TGTGCCAGCAGTGAAGGGCCGGCTGCCTACAATGAGCAGTTCTTC. Encoded protein: CASSEGPAAYNEQFF.

The chain is built from TRBV5-4 and TRBJ1-5; D may be TRBD1 (6 bases). V gave up 2 bases and J gave up 9 bases, with 18 bases separating them. The CDR3 consists of 15 residues. Germline V gene sequence: CDR1 SGHNT, CDR2 YYREEE (reference sequence). The CDR3 DNA follows: TGTGCCAGCAGCTTAGATCCGGGGGCATTCGCGCCCCAGCATTTT. It yields the protein CASSLDPGAFAPQHF.

The sample holds a few counts of this clone. This rearrangement joins TRBV6-6 to TRBJ2-1; 14 bases fit TRBD2. The CDR3 is 14 residues long. The J segment lost 9 bases and the V segment lost 8 bases, leaving 6 bases of the junction unmatched. The germline gives CDR1 MNHNY, CDR2 SVGAGI (reference sequence). The CDR3, as DNA: TGTGCCAGCCGACTAGCGGGAGGGCCTGGTGAGCAGTTCTTC. It translates to CASRLAGGPGEQFF.

The chain has TRBV13 and TRBJ2-7, with 9 bases fitting TRBD2. The CDR3 runs to 15 residues. Per the germline V gene, CDR1 is PRHDT and CDR2 is FYEKMQ (reference sequence). Losses at the gene ends were 5 bases for V and 7 bases for J; bases not matched to a gene: 12. The CDR3 spells CASSPYSGSAREQYF. In DNA, the CDR3 is TGTGCCAGCAGCCCGTATAGCGGGAGCGCGAGGGAGCAGTACTTC.

This clone was seen more than once but under ten times. Other DNA sequences in this sample translate to the same CDR3. This chain connects TRBV7-2 to TRBJ2-7; D perhaps matches TRBD1 (6 bases). V was shortened by 1 base and J by 1 base, with 8 bases between the two germline ends. Germline CDR1 SGHTA, CDR2 FQGNSA. CDR3 length equals 14 residues. The CDR3 here is CASSLGTGSYEQYF. For the CDR3, the DNA is TGTGCCAGCAGCTTAGGCACAGGGTCCTACGAGCAGTACTTC.

The CDR3 DNA reads as TGTGCCAGCAGCTTTCGCCACACTAGTGCTCGCGGCGGGGAGCTGTTTTTT. The encoded protein is CASSFRHTSARGGELFF. The V gene is TRBV9, the J gene TRBJ2-2; maybe TRBD2 (5 bases). The CDR3 has 17 amino acids. Germline lookup yields CDR1 SGDLS and CDR2 YYNGEE. Deletions cut 4 bases from V and 7 bases from J, with 23 bases between.

This clone has only a few counts. V usage is TRBV30 and J usage is TRBJ1-4; a possible D gene is TRBD1 (5 bases). CDR3 size: 17 residues. The germline gives CDR1 GTSNPN, CDR2 SVGIG (reference sequence). V was clipped by 2 bases and J by 8 bases, with 24 bases between them. CDR3 region: CAWSLQWGEGSGEKLFF. The CDR3 DNA reads TGTGCCTGGAGTCTCCAGTGGGGCGAGGGGAGTGGGGAAAAACTGTTTTTT.

This clone turned up a few times. This rearrangement joins TRBV28 to TRBJ1-1; 11 bases align to TRBD1. V lost 5 bases to trimming and J lost 7 bases; unmatched junction nucleotides: 6. CDR3 length: 14 residues. Germline V gene lookup returns CDR1 MDHEN and CDR2 SYDVKM. Here the CDR3 DNA reads TGTGCCAGCAGTGGACGGGACAGGGGGGGTGAAGCTTTCTTT. The encoded protein is CASSGRDRGGEAFF.

The chain combines TRBV30 with TRBJ1-6; no clear D. V lost 5 bases, J lost 5 bases, and 7 bases lay in between. This CDR3 has 12 amino acids. CDR1 is GTSNPN and CDR2 is SVGIG in the germline V gene (reference sequence). CDR3 loop: CAWGGNNSPLHF. DNA of the CDR3: TGTGCCTGGGGAGGGAATAATTCACCCCTCCACTTT.

This chain links TRBV5-4 with TRBJ1-6, with D maybe TRBD1 (5 bases). The CDR3 is 14 amino acids. Germline lookup yields CDR1 SGHNT and CDR2 YYREEE (reference sequence). V lost 2 bases and J 10 bases, leaving 13 bases between the germline ends. The CDR3 sequence: CASSLSQGWSPLHF. The CDR3 DNA is TGTGCCAGCAGCTTAAGCCAGGGCTGGTCACCCCTCCACTTT.

The V and J genes are TRBV6-5 and TRBJ1-5; D gene ambiguous. Between the trimmed V and J ends, which lost 0 bases and 0 bases, there was a span of 9 bases. This CDR3 spans 16 amino acids. The V gene's germline CDR1 is MNHEY and CDR2 SVGAGI. CDR3 DNA: TGTGCCAGCAGTTACTCGTTCATGAATAGCAATCAGCCCCAGCATTTT. Translating it yields CASSYSFMNSNQPQHF.

V and J are TRBV27 and TRBJ2-2, with 8 bases matching TRBD1. Germline assignment: CDR1 MNHEY and CDR2 SMNVEV (reference sequence). Trimming at V came to 10 bases and at J to 1 base, leaving 14 bases not matched to a gene. The CDR3 has 17 residues. The CDR3 DNA follows: TGTGCCACCCATTTTCGCCTCGGGACAGGGAACACCGGGGAGCTGTTTTTT. It translates to CATHFRLGTGNTGELFF.